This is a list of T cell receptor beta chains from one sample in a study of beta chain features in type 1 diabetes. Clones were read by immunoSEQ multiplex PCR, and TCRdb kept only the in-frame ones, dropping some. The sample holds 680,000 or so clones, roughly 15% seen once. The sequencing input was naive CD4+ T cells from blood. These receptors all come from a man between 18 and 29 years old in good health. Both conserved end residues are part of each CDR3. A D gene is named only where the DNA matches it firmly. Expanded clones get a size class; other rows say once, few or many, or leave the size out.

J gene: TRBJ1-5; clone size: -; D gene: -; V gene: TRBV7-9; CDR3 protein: CASSLPNQPQHF; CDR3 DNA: TGTGCCAGCAGCTTACCGAATCAGCCCCAGCATTTT
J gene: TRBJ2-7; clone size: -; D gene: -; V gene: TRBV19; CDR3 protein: CASSPGQWPAVVVYEQYF; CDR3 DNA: TGTGCCAGTAGTCCCGGACAGTGGCCCGCGGTGGTGGTCTACGAGCAGTACTTC
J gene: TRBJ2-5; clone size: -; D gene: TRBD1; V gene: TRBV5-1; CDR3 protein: CASSLQGKWGQETQYF; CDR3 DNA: TGCGCCAGCAGCTTACAGGGGAAGTGGGGCCAAGAGACCCAGTACTTC
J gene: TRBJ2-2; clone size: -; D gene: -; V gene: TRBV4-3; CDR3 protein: CASSRGSLLQIHSDSTGELFF; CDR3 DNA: TGCGCCAGCAGCCGCGGCAGCCTCCTCCAAATTCATTCGGATAGCACCGGGGAGCTGTTTTTT
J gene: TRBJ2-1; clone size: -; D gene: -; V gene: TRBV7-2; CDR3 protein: CASSVLAEQFF; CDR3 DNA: TGTGCCAGCAGCGTCCTCGCTGAGCAGTTCTTC
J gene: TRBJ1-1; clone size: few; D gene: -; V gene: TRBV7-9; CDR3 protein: CASNRFGYTEAFF; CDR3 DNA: TGTGCCAGCAACCGTTTTGGTTACACTGAAGCTTTCTTT
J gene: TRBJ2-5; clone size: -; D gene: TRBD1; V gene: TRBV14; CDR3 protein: CASTRDRGSETQYF; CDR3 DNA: TGTGCCAGCACAAGGGACAGAGGATCGGAGACCCAGTACTTC
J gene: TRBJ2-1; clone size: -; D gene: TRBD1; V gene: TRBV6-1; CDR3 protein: CASSRDRARGNEQFF; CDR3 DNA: TGTGCCAGCAGCCGGGACAGGGCCCGAGGGAATGAGCAGTTCTTC
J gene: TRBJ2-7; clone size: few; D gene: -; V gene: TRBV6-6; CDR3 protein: CASTKGLTTTYEQYF; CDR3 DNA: TGTGCCAGCACCAAAGGCCTCACCACTACCTACGAGCAGTACTTC
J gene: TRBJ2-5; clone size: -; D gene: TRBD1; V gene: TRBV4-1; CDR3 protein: CASSQPRTGMKTQYF; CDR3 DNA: TGCGCCAGCAGCCAGCCCCGGACAGGGATGAAGACCCAGTACTTC
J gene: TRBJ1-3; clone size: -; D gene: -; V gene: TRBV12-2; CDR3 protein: CASRPGQDRNTIYF; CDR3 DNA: TGTGCAAGTCGCCCGGGACAGGACCGAAACACCATATATTTT
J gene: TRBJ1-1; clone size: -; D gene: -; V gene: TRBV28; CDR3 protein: CASTPGAYTEAFF; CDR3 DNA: TGTGCCAGCACCCCCGGGGCGTACACTGAAGCTTTCTTT
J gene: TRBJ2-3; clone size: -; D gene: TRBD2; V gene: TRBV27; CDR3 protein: CASSLMSLGLAGTSTDTQYF; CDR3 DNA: TGTGCCAGCAGTTTAATGTCCCTCGGACTAGCGGGGACTAGCACAGATACGCAGTATTTT
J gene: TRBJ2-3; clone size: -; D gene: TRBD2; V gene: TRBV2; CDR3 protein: CASRTPGRAGADTQYF; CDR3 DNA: TGTGCCAGCCGTACTCCCGGGCGGGCGGGGGCAGATACGCAGTATTTT
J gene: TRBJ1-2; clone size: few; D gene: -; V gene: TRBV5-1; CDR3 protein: CASRSSHHNYGYTF; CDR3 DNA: TGCGCCAGCAGATCGTCACACCATAACTATGGCTACACCTTC
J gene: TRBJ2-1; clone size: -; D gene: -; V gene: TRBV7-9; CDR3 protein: CASRPTGQFF; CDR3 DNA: TGTGCCAGCAGACCGACGGGGCAGTTCTTC
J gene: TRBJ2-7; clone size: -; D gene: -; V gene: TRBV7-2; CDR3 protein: CASSLQQAGDTYEQYF; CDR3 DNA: TGTGCCAGCAGCTTACAGCAGGCAGGGGATACCTACGAGCAGTACTTC
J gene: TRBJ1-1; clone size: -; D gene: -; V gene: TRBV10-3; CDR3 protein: CAIRDMNTEAFF; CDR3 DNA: TGTGCCATCAGGGACATGAACACTGAAGCTTTCTTT
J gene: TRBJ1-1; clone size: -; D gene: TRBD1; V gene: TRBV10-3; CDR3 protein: CAMTTGENTEAFF; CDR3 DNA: TGTGCCATGACTACAGGGGAAAACACTGAAGCTTTCTTT
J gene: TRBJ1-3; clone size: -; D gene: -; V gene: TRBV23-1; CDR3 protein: CASSQMLGITSGNTIYF; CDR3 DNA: TGCGCCAGCAGTCAAATGCTTGGGATAACTTCTGGAAACACCATATATTTT
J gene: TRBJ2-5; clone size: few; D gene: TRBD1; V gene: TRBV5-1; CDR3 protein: CASRFLQGRGETQYF; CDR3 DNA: TGCGCCAGCAGATTCTTACAGGGGCGTGGGGAGACCCAGTACTTC
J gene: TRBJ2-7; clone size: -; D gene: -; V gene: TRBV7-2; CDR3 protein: CASSLQQGMYEQYF; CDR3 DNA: TGTGCCAGCAGCTTACAACAGGGCATGTACGAGCAGTACTTC
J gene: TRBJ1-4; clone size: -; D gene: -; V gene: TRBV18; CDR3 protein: CASSPGLSVTNEKLFF; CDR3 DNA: TGTGCCAGCTCACCAGGGTTAAGCGTGACTAATGAAAAACTGTTTTTT
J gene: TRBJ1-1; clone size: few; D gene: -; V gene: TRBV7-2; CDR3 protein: CASSWVLNTEAFF; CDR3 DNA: TGTGCCAGCAGCTGGGTTTTGAACACTGAAGCTTTCTTT
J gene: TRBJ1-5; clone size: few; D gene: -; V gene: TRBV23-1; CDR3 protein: CASSQIRKNRVEIGRYSNQPQHF; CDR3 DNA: TGCGCCAGCAGTCAAATTCGGAAGAACAGGGTTGAGATTGGACGGTATAGCAATCAGCCCCAGCATTTT
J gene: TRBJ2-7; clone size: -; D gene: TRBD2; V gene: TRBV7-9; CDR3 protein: CASSPASGSYEQYF; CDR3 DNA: TGTGCCAGTTCCCCGGCTAGCGGCTCCTACGAGCAGTACTTC
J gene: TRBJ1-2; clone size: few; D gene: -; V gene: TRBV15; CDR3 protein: CATSRVGNYGYTF; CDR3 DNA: TGTGCCACCAGCAGAGTGGGGAACTATGGCTACACCTTC
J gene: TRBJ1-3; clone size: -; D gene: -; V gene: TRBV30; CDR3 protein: CAWSNGAGGNTIYF; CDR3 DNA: TGTGCCTGGAGTAATGGGGCGGGTGGAAACACCATATATTTT
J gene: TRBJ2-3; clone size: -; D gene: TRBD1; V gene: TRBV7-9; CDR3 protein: CASRFTGGHTDTQYF; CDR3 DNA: TGTGCCAGCAGGTTTACAGGGGGACACACAGATACGCAGTATTTT
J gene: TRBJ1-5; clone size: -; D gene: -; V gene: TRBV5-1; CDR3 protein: CASSSGQRNQPQHF; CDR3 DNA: TGCGCCAGCAGCTCTGGACAGCGCAATCAGCCCCAGCATTTT
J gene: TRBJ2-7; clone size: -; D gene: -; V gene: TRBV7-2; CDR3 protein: CASSLAAGSSEQYF; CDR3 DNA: TGTGCCAGCAGCTTAGCGGCCGGCTCGAGCGAGCAGTACTTC
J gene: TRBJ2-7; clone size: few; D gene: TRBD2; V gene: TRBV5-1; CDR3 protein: CASSRHSGELGEQYF; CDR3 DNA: TGCGCCAGCTCGCGTCACAGCGGGGAGCTCGGGGAGCAGTACTTC
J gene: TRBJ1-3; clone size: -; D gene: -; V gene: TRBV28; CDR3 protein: CASSYGVVRYTIYF; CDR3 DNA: TGTGCCAGCAGTTATGGTGTTGTGCGGTACACCATATATTTT
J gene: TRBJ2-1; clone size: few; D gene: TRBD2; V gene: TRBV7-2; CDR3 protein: CASRPPGLANHEQFF; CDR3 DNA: TGTGCCAGCAGGCCCCCGGGACTAGCGAACCATGAGCAGTTCTTC
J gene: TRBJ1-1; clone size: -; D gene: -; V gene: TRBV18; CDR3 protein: CASSPSDSREAFF; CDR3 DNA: TGTGCCAGCTCACCAAGCGACAGCCGCGAAGCTTTCTTT
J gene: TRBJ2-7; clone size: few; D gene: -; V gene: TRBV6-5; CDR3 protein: CASSYGPRTYEQYF; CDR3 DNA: TGTGCCAGCAGTTACGGTCCGAGGACCTACGAGCAGTACTTC
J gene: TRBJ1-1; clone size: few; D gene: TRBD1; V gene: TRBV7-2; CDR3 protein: CASSRGQALQNTEAFF; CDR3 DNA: TGTGCCAGCAGCCGAGGACAGGCCTTACAGAACACTGAAGCTTTCTTT
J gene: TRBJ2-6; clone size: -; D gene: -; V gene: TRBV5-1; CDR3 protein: CASSLAPRFTTGANVLTF; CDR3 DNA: TGCGCCAGCAGCTTGGCGCCCCGCTTTACTACTGGGGCCAACGTCCTGACTTTC
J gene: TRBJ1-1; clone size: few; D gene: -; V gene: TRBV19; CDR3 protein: CASKSVGSTEAFF; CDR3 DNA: TGTGCCAGTAAATCGGTCGGGAGCACTGAAGCTTTCTTT
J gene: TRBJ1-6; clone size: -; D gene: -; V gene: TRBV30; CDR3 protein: CAWSVQGSPLHF; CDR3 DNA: TGTGCCTGGAGTGTTCAAGGTTCACCCCTCCACTTT
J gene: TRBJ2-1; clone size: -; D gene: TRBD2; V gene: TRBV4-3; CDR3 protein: CASSQGIAGGYNEQFF; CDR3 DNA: TGCGCCAGCAGCCAAGGCATAGCGGGGGGGTACAATGAGCAGTTCTTC
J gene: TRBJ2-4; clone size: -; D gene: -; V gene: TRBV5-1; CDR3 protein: CASSPGVLNIQYF; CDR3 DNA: TGCGCCAGCAGCCCCGGTGTCCTGAACATTCAGTACTTC
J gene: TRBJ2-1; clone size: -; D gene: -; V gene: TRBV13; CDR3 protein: CASSLRILQDGSNEQFF; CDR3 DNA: TGTGCCAGCAGCTTACGGATTTTACAGGACGGTAGCAATGAGCAGTTCTTC
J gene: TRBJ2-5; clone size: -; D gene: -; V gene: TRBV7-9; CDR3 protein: CASASRRGVETQYF; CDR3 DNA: TGTGCCAGCGCATCCCGAAGGGGTGTGGAGACCCAGTACTTC
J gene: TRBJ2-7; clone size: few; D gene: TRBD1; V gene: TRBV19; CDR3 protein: CASSITGVYEQYF; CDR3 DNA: TGTGCCAGTAGTATTACAGGGGTCTACGAGCAGTACTTC
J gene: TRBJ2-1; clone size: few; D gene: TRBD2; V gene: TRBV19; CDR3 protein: CASSAAGTSYNEQFF; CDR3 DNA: TGTGCCAGTAGTGCGGCCGGGACTAGCTACAATGAGCAGTTCTTC
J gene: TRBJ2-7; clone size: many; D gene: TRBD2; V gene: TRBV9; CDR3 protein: CASSPLAGGSEQYF; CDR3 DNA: TGTGCCAGCAGCCCGCTAGCGGGGGGCTCCGAGCAGTACTTC
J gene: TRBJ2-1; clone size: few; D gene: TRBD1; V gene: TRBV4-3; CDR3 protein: CASSQSQQGERPPEQFF; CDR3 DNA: TGCGCCAGCAGCCAATCCCAACAGGGGGAGCGGCCTCCTGAGCAGTTCTTC
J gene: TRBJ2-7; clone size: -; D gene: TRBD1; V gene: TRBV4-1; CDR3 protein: CASSLGQGSYEQYF; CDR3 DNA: TGCGCCAGCAGCCTGGGACAGGGGAGCTACGAGCAGTACTTC
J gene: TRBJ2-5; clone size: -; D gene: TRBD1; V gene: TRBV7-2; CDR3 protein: CASSLDRGPQETQYF; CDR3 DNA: TGTGCCAGCAGCTTGGACAGGGGGCCACAAGAGACCCAGTACTTC
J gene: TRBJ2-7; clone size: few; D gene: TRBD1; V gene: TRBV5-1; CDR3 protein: CASSFDRGRRYEQYF; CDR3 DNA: TGCGCCAGCAGCTTCGACAGGGGGCGCCGATACGAGCAGTACTTC
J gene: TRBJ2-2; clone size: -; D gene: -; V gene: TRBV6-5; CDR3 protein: CASSFEGNTNTGELFF; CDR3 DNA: TGTGCCAGCAGTTTCGAGGGAAATACGAACACCGGGGAGCTGTTTTTT
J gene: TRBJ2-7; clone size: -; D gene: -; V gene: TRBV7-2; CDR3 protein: CASSGVSYEQYF; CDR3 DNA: TGTGCCAGCAGCGGGGTCTCCTACGAGCAGTACTTC
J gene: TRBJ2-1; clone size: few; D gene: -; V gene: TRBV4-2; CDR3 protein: CASSLTQARGNYNEQFF; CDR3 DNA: TGTGCCAGCAGCCTGACCCAGGCAAGGGGCAACTACAATGAGCAGTTCTTC
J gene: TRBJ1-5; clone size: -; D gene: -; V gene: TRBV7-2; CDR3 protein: CASTHRETQPQHF; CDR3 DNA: TGTGCCAGCACCCACAGGGAAACTCAGCCCCAGCATTTT
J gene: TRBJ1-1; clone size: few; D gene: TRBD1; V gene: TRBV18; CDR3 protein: CASSPTGANTEAFF; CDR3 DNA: TGTGCCAGCTCACCGACAGGGGCGAACACTGAAGCTTTCTTT
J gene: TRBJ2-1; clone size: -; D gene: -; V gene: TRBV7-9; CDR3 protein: CASSLEKLLIVGTYNEQFF; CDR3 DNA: TGTGCCAGCAGCTTAGAGAAGTTACTCATTGTGGGAACATACAATGAGCAGTTCTTC
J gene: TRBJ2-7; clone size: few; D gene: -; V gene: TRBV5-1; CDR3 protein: CASSLTTYEQYF; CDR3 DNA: TGCGCCAGCAGCCTGACAACCTACGAGCAGTACTTC